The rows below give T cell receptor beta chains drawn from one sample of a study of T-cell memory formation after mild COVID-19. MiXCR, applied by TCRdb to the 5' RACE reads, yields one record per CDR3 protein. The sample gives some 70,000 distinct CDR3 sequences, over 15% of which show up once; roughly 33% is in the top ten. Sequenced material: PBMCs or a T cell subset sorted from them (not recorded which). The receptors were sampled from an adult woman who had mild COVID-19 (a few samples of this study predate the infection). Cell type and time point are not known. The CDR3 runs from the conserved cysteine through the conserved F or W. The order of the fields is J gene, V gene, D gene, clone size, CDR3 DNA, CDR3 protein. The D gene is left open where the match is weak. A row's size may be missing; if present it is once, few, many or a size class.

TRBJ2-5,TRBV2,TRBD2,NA,TGTGCCAGCACCGGGCTGGGGCTAGCGGGACAAGAGACCCAGTACTTC,CASTGLGLAGQETQYF
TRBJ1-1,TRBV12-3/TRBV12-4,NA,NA,TGTGCCAGCAGTCTACATCCCTGGGGGACTGAAGCTTTCTTT,CASSLHPWGTEAFF
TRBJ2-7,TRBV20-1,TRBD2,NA,TGCAGTGCTCCCCGGACTAGCGGGAGTTACGAGCAGTACTTC,CSAPRTSGSYEQYF
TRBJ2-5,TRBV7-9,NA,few,TGTGCCAGCAGCGATGCGGGGCAAGAGACCCAGTACTTC,CASSDAGQETQYF
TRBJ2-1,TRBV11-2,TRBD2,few,TGTGCCAGCAGCACTCGGGCGGGAGGGCCTCGGGACAATGAGCAGTTCTTC,CASSTRAGGPRDNEQFF
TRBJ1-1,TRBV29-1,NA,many,TGCAGCGTTGATCGGGATCCCACTGAAGCTTTCTTT,CSVDRDPTEAFF
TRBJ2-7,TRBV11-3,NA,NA,TGTGCCAGCAGCTATAGCCGGGACGGCACCTACGAGCAGTACTTC,CASSYSRDGTYEQYF
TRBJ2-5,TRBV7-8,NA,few,TGTGCCAGCAGCTTAAGGGTGTACCAAGAGACCCAGTACTTC,CASSLRVYQETQYF
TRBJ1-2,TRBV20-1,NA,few,TGCAGTGCTCCCAGAGAGGACTATGGCTACACCTTC,CSAPREDYGYTF
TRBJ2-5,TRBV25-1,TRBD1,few,TGTGCCAGCAGTGAACGGGCAGGGGGACAAGAGACCCAGTACTTC,CASSERAGGQETQYF
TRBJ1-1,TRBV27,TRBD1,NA,TGTGCCAGCAGCGTACAGGGGTACACTGAAGCTTTCTTT,CASSVQGYTEAFF